What follows are 6 T cell receptor beta chains derived from one specimen sequenced in a study of OX40 agonist ivuxolimab in advanced cancers. Produced via immunoSEQ multiplex PCR; TCRdb's table is partial and in-frame only. Of around 38,000 clones in the sample, about 90% are singletons; the top ten hold 8% to 10%. Sample: CD4+ or CD8+ T cells sorted from blood, taken in a trial of the OX40 agonist ivuxolimab. The source is an adult with an advanced solid tumor such as melanoma, head and neck, liver or kidney cancer.

This clone appeared a few times. This chain connects TRBV11-3 to TRBJ2-5, with 11 bases aligning to TRBD2. Trimming removed 4 bases from V and 4 bases from J; junction bases left unmatched: 11. The V gene's germline CDR1 is SGHNT and CDR2 YENEEA. The CDR3 extends over 17 amino acids. For the CDR3, the DNA is TGTGCCAGCAGCTCCGGTCCTAGCGGGAGGAGGGGAGAGACCCAGTACTTC. Encoded protein: CASSSGPSGRRGETQYF.

The V gene is TRBV6-5, the J gene TRBJ1-1; D may be TRBD1 (5 bases). Germline CDR1 MNHEY, CDR2 SVGAGI. The CDR3 is 13 amino acids. Trimming left V 6 bases short and J 7 bases short, with 15 bases between. For the CDR3, the DNA is TGTGCCAGCAGCCAGGGCGCGGGTATTGAAGCTTTCTTT. Translating gives CASSQGAGIEAFF.

CDR3 sequence: CAFGYSPLHF. The CDR3 bases are TGTGCCTTCGGATATTCACCCCTCCACTTT. The genes are TRBV30 and TRBJ1-6, with D unresolved. Between the trimmed V and J ends, which lost 7 bases and 8 bases, there was a span of 6 bases. The CDR3 length is 10 residues. Germline V gene lookup returns CDR1 GTSNPN and CDR2 SVGIG (reference sequence).

This chain links TRBV28 with TRBJ2-1, with 15 bases that match TRBD2. Per germline, CDR1 MDHEN and CDR2 SYDVKM. The CDR3 runs 20 residues. The junction had 17 bases not matched to a gene; V was cut back by 2 bases and J by 9 bases. The CDR3, as DNA: TGTGCCAGCAGTTTACCTACCGGGACTAGCGGGAGGCCCGGCCGCCCTGAGCAGTTCTTC. It yields the protein CASSLPTGTSGRPGRPEQFF.

This chain uses TRBV19 with TRBJ1-2, with TRBD1 as a possible D gene (5 bases). Germline V gene sequence: CDR1 LNHDA, CDR2 SQIVND (reference sequence). V shed 2 bases and J shed 3 bases, with 7 bases lying between them. The CDR3 contains 13 residues. As DNA, the CDR3 is TGTGCCAGTAGTATACTCAGGGACTATGGCTACACCTTC. Its translation is CASSILRDYGYTF. Full variable domain (rest looked up from reference TRBV19 and TRBJ1-2): DGGITQSPKYLFRKEGQNVTLSCEQNLNHDAMYWYRQDPGQGLRLIYYSQIVNDFQKGDIAEGYSVSREKKESFPLTVTSAQKNPTAFYLCASSILRDYGYTFGSGTRLTVV.

The chain is built from TRBV7-9 and TRBJ2-5, with 10 bases matching TRBD2. The trim removed 5 bases at V and 4 bases at J, leaving 4 bases unmatched. This CDR3 is 14 amino acids long. Germline CDR1 reads SEHNR; CDR2 reads FQNEAQ (reference sequence). The CDR3 here is CASSTSGRAETQYF. CDR3 nucleotide sequence: TGTGCCAGCAGCACGAGCGGGAGGGCAGAGACCCAGTACTTC.